This T cell receptor beta chain was recorded in a study of T cells in Graves' hyperthyroidism and ophthalmopathy (dated by TCRdb to between 2018 and 2021). Turning to the overall study: A discovery cohort of around 100 patients, about 44 with Graves' ophthalmopathy and 57 with stable Graves' hyperthyroidism, was used to find distinguishing TCR V-J signatures. Whether ophthalmopathy could be predicted prospectively was tested in an independent validation cohort made up of fewer than 20 hyperthyroidism patients plus 17 patients who later progressed to ophthalmopathy. The 95 to 100 discovery patients were randomly divided into training and test sets at a 7:3 ratio. Once sampling was done, hyperthyroidism patients were given methimazole at a starting dose of 30 mg daily, whereas ophthalmopathy patients were given high-dose intravenous methylprednisolone. Thyroid tissue and blood T-cell repertoires from about six Graves' hyperthyroidism patients were also compared in the study. The paper describes TCR Vbeta CDR3 sequencing of about 140 peripheral blood samples, made up of some 40 ophthalmopathy patients, around 78 hyperthyroidism patients and roughly 17 progressor patients.

Exclusion was applied to patients with uncontrolled infections, other autoimmune diseases, pregnancy or lactation. Diagnoses were based on clinical symptoms, serum thyroxine and TRAb, thyroid ultrasound and orbital computed tomography. Trizol reagent was used to extract total RNA, and RNA quality was then checked on an Agilent 2100 Bioanalyzer. TCR beta CDR3 regions were amplified from RNA transcripts. The TCR CDR3 was subjected to a first round of RT-PCR using the HTBI primer set and the Qiagen OneStep RT-PCR kit. The libraries were constructed in a second round of multiplex PCR and then size-selected and purified. Sequencing of the libraries was done on an Illumina HiSeq2000 using paired-end 100 bp reads. In the source study's methods: SOAPnuke was used to process the raw data, removing reads that contained adapters or uncalled bases, had a mean Phred below 15, or lacked an exact match to the constant primer or identifier. High-quality paired reads were merged using COPE v1.2.5, and each unique nucleotide sequence was defined as a clonotype. MiTCR v1.1 was used to align the clonotypes against IMGT TRBV, TRBD and TRBJ reference segments. Analysis was restricted to V-J combinations with a frequency above 0.0001, which covered 99.2% of repertoires. The TCS score was defined as F50 (clonal expansion) divided by E x V (chaos), with BLOSUM62-based TCRdist calculated between CDR3 peptides within each V-J. Welch's t-statistics and random forest reduced around 550 V-J features to 10 to 15, which were used in a naive Bayes classifier (R e1071). Thyroid-blood repertoire similarity was quantified with the Morisita-Horn index. Starting from the raw public reads, TCRdb applied fastp trimming at Q25, assembled clones with MiXCR and retained in-frame beta chains. CDR3 protein duplicates are merged, each entry listing the most common genes and DNA. The V and J calls and clone size are TCRdb's, not the authors'. Across this sample there are hundreds of thousands of distinct CDR3 sequences, with roughly 46% seen only once. The ten largest clones represent more than 7% of the sample.

The trim is 4 bases for V and 4 bases for J, with a gap of 16 bases between the germline ends. The cysteine opens and the phenylalanine closes a CDR3 of 15 amino acids. Here the CDR3 DNA is all that survives: 45 bases in frame from base 1. The germline V gene (reference sequence) gives CDR1 as SEHNR and CDR2 as FQNEAQ. The research as a whole found: No statistical method was used to fix the sample size in advance, and group allocation was not hidden from the investigators. Most expanded thyroid clonotypes (frequency above 0.001) were also found in blood, which suggests that blood repertoires may mirror thyroid immune responses. In validation, progression to ophthalmopathy was predicted by the model with 70% to 71% sensitivity and roughly 72% specificity, a median of about 6.8 months before onset. Ophthalmopathy was separated from stable hyperthyroidism by a 13 V-J signature model, with 85% to 90% sensitivity and about 81% specificity obtained in cross-validation and 80%/75% obtained in testing.

This clonotype occurred many times. It has no known antigen specificity. No much larger clone is present one base from it, and per-base qualities are unavailable. The sequence was collected from an adult man with Graves' disease, either hyperthyroidism or ophthalmopathy (not recorded which). The sequenced sample consisted of peripheral blood or thyroid tissue (not recorded which). The sequence joins TRBV7-9 to TRBJ2-5; tentative D gene TRBD1, with 6 bases matching. CDR3 loop: CASSSLQGGGETQYF. The bases read TGTGCCAGCAGCTCCCTACAGGGCGGTGGAGAGACCCAGTACTTC.